This TCR beta chain was profiled in a study of shared clonotypes between healthy human individuals. Only in-frame clones appear in the TCRdb table, and some are missing; sequencing was by immunoSEQ multiplex PCR. Altogether around 340,000 clones are present, over 70% being singletons, with the ten largest covering 10%. This receptor was taken from a man aged 30 to 45 in good health. Sample: memory CD4+ T cells sorted from blood. As to subset: CD45RA-negative fraction.

CDR3 protein: CASSLSAHLEQYF. Here the CDR3 DNA reads TGTGCCAGCAGTTTATCGGCCCACCTCGAGCAGTACTTC. The chain links TRBV27 to TRBJ2-7; D not certain. Germline CDR1 and CDR2: MNHEY and SMNVEV (reference sequence). The germline V and J ends were trimmed by 0 bases and 6 bases, with 9 bases remaining between them. The CDR3 runs to 13 residues.